This T cell receptor (beta chain) originates from a study of blood T cell repertoires in COVID-19. For the study at large: Researchers got acute and convalescent COVID-19 samples from the United States, Italy and Spain. T cells, B-cell-depleted T cells, or PBMCs provided the cDNA or gDNA that served as material.

In the original workflow: Quantification of nucleated cells was approximated via reference gene primer amplification. Clones were read by immunoSEQ multiplex PCR, and TCRdb kept only the in-frame ones, dropping some. V, J and clone size reflect that table, while D and trimming were determined from the DNA. The profile shows about 48,000 clones, 85% to 90% of them singletons. CDR1 KGHDR and CDR2 SFDVKD come from the germline V gene. The V gene end was trimmed by 10 bases and the J gene end by 4 bases; junction bases not matched to a gene: 4. CDR3 size: 13 residues. The chain joins TRBV24-1 to TRBJ2-5, with TRBD2 matching over 11 bases. The TCR was taken from a human donor in a cohort sampled during active COVID-19. Sequenced input: peripheral blood. In DNA form, the CDR3 reads TGTGCCACGGGGCTAGCGGGAGGAGAGACCCAGTACTTC. Protein product: CATGLAGGETQYF.